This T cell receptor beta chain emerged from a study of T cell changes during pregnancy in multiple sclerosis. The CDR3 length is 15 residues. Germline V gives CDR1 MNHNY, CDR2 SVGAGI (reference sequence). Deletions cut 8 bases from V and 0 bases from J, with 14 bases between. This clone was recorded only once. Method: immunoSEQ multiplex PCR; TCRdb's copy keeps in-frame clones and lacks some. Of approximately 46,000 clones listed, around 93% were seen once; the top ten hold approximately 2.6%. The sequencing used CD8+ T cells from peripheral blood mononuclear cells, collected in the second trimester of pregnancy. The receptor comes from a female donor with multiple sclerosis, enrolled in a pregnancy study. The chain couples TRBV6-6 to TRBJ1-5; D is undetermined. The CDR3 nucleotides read TGTGCCAGCTGGGCAGGTATCTATAGCAATCAGCCCCAGCATTTT. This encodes CASWAGIYSNQPQHF.